The present entry profiles one TCR beta chain with its context. The data belong to a study of blood T cell repertoires in COVID-19. As for the study in general: Specimens from acute and convalescent COVID-19 originated in the United States, Italy and Spain. Sources were T cells, B-cell-depleted T cells, or PBMCs; the material itself was cDNA or gDNA.

In the original workflow: Reference gene primer amplification in the assay estimated nucleated cell counts. The protocol was immunoSEQ multiplex PCR, while the TCRdb copy is restricted to in-frame clones and leaves out a portion. V, J and clone size were drawn from that table, and D and trimming were deduced from the DNA. The sample records 80,000 to 100,000 clones, about nine tenths being singletons. CDR1 is MNHEY and CDR2 is SVGAGI in the germline V gene. Trimming took 6 bases from V and 3 from J; bases not matched to a gene: 5. The CDR3 has 14 residues. The sequence came from a man between 45 and 60 years old with acute or convalescent COVID-19. The material sequenced was peripheral blood. V and J are TRBV6-5 and TRBJ2-7; TRBD2 matches 10 bases. The chain's CDR3 is CASSRSGRSYEQYF. The CDR3 bases are TGTGCCAGCAGCCGTAGCGGGAGGAGCTACGAGCAGTACTTC.